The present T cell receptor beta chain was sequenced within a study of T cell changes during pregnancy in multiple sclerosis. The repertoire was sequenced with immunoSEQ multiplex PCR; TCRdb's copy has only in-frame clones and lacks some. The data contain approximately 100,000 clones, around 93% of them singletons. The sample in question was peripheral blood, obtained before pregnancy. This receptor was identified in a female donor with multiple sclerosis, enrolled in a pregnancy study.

In DNA, the CDR3 is TGCGCCAGCAGCACGGAGGACTCCTACGAGCAGTACTTC. Protein product: CASSTEDSYEQYF. The chain is built from TRBV5-1 and TRBJ2-7; maybe TRBD2 (5 bases). CDR1 SGHRS and CDR2 YFSETQ come from the germline V gene. The V end lost 4 bases, the J end lost 0 bases, and 8 bases lay between the germline ends. The CDR3 loop spans 13 amino acids.